This is a list of T cell receptor beta chains from one sample in a study of blood T cells in healthy people across ages. TCRdb passed the 5' RACE reads through MiXCR, listing each CDR3 protein once. The table shows around 1,500,000 distinct CDR3 sequences, with over 25% occurring only once. Sequencing used blood. These TCRs come from a woman in her 30s in good health. Each CDR3 is given with its conserved first and last residue. A D gene is named only where the DNA matches it firmly. Not all rows give a size; the values are once, few, many and, for expanded clones, a class.

>TRBV5-1|NA|TRBD2|TRBJ2-1
TGCGCCAGCAGCTCCTCCGGGACTAGCGGAGATGAGCAGTTCTTC
CASSSSGTSGDEQFF
>TRBV6-5|NA|TRBD2|TRBJ2-3
TGTGCCAGCAGTTACTCGAAGGGAGCTAGCGGGAAGCCAGATACGCAGTATTTT
CASSYSKGASGKPDTQYF
>TRBV7-2|NA|NA|TRBJ2-1
TGTGCCAGCAGCTACCGGGGAGACAATGAGCAGTTCTTC
CASSYRGDNEQFF
>TRBV4-1|NA|NA|TRBJ2-1
TGCGCCAGCAGCCATCACGACAGGACCAACTCCTACAATGAGCAGTTCTTC
CASSHHDRTNSYNEQFF
>TRBV7-9|few|TRBD1|TRBJ1-2
TGTGCCAGCAGCTACCAAGGACAGGGGGCCGCCTATGGCTACACCTTC
CASSYQGQGAAYGYTF
>TRBV21-1|NA|NA|TRBJ2-1
TGTGCCAGCAGCAAGGGACTAGCGGGAAACGAGCAGTTCTTC
CASSKGLAGNEQFF
>TRBV7-9|many|NA|TRBJ1-6
TGTGCCAGCAGCTTAAACCAGGGTGCCCTATCACCCCTCCACTTT
CASSLNQGALSPLHF
>TRBV7-9|NA|TRBD1|TRBJ2-1
TGTGCCGGCAGCGTTACGACAGGGGGCGATTACAATGAGCAGTTCTTC
CAGSVTTGGDYNEQFF
>TRBV12-3/TRBV12-4|NA|NA|TRBJ2-3
TGTGCCAGCAGATGGGGAAGGAACGCAGATACGCAGTATTTT
CASRWGRNADTQYF
>TRBV12-3/TRBV12-4|few|NA|TRBJ2-5
TGTGCCAGCAGTTTGAGATTAAGTCCAGAGACCCAGTACTTC
CASSLRLSPETQYF
>TRBV3-1|NA|NA|TRBJ1-1
TGTGCCAGCAGCCGTTACAGGCAAGCGGAGAATGAAGCTTTCTTT
CASSRYRQAENEAFF
>TRBV12-3/TRBV12-4|NA|TRBD2|TRBJ2-1
TGTGCCAGCACTCTAGCGGGAGTTCTGTTCTTC
CASTLAGVLFF
>TRBV5-1|NA|NA|TRBJ1-1
TGCGCCAGCAGCCGGACAGCCCGAAGCACTGAAGCTTTCTTT
CASSRTARSTEAFF
>TRBV11-2|NA|NA|TRBJ2-7
TGTGCCAGCAGCTTTGGAACGGATTTGGAGCAGTACTTC
CASSFGTDLEQYF
>TRBV12-5|NA|NA|TRBJ2-1
TGTGCTAGTGGACCCCGGGGGACAGCCTACAATGAGCAGTTCTTC
CASGPRGTAYNEQFF
>TRBV12-3/TRBV12-4|NA|NA|TRBJ2-6
TGTGCCAGCGCCCGAGCGGCAGGGAACGTAGGGGCCAACGTCCTGACTTTC
CASARAAGNVGANVLTF
>TRBV7-2|many|TRBD1|TRBJ1-2
TGTGCCAGCAGCATCAGGGGGCGAGATGGCTACACCTTC
CASSIRGRDGYTF
>TRBV12-3/TRBV12-4|NA|NA|TRBJ1-2
TGTGCCAGCAGTTTCACCGGGGCGCATGGCTACACCTTC
CASSFTGAHGYTF
>TRBV29-1|NA|TRBD2|TRBJ2-3
TGCAGCGTTGAACTGACTAGCGGACTGACTAGCACAGATACGCAGTATTTT
CSVELTSGLTSTDTQYF
>TRBV7-2|many|NA|TRBJ2-5
TGTGCCAGCAGCTTAGGTCCATCACAAGAGACCCAGTACTTC
CASSLGPSQETQYF
>TRBV6-5|NA|TRBD1|TRBJ2-2
TGTGCCAGCAGGCTCTCACAGGGGGCGCGAACCGGGGAGCTGTTTTTT
CASRLSQGARTGELFF
>TRBV7-2|NA|TRBD2|TRBJ2-1
TGTGCCAGCAGCTTAGCCTTAGCGGGAGAAAGGAATGAGCAGTTCTTC
CASSLALAGERNEQFF
>TRBV12-3/TRBV12-4|NA|TRBD1|TRBJ1-4
TGTGCCAGCAGTTCCCCCGGGACAGGTGAGAAACTGTTTTTT
CASSSPGTGEKLFF
>TRBV7-2|NA|NA|TRBJ1-6
TGTGCCAGCAGCTTGGGAGGAGGGGTTTCGTATTCACCCCTCCACTTT
CASSLGGGVSYSPLHF
>TRBV12-3/TRBV12-4|NA|NA|TRBJ1-1
TGTGCCAGCACCTATTCAGGTACCAAGGCTTTCTTT
CASTYSGTKAFF
>TRBV7-9|many|NA|TRBJ2-7
TGTGCCAAGGACTTTCGGTACTTC
CAKDFRYF
>TRBV20-1|NA|TRBD2|TRBJ2-1
TGCAGTGCTAGTGGCGGTGTGGCGGGAGTAGAGCAGTTCTTC
CSASGGVAGVEQFF
>TRBV3-1|NA|NA|TRBJ2-1
TGTGCCAGCAGCCAAGCAGGAGTAAAGAATAAGCAGTTCTTC
CASSQAGVKNKQFF
>TRBV21-1|few|NA|TRBJ1-2
TGTGCCAGCAGCAAAGCACCGGTAACCTCCGTCGATGGCTACACCTTC
CASSKAPVTSVDGYTF
>TRBV29-1|NA|NA|TRBJ1-3
TGCAGCGTTGATGCCCGGGGCGGTGGAAACACCATATATTTT
CSVDARGGGNTIYF
>TRBV9|many|NA|TRBJ1-2
TGTGCCAGCAGCCTAGATGCAGAAGGCTACACCTTC
CASSLDAEGYTF
>TRBV30|NA|NA|TRBJ1-1
TGTGCCTGGAGTGAAGCTTACACTGAAGCTTTCTTT
CAWSEAYTEAFF
>TRBV6-5|few|NA|TRBJ2-7
TGTGCCAGCAGTTCCCTAGGGGAACGGCAGTACTTC
CASSSLGERQYF
>TRBV7-2|NA|NA|TRBJ2-5
TGTGCCAGCAGCTTAGGCAGGGGCGGGCAGTACTTC
CASSLGRGGQYF
>TRBV6-2/TRBV6-3|NA|NA|TRBJ2-1
TGTGCCAGCAGTTACTCGAGGCGGGACTCTATCTCCTACAATGAGCAGTTCTTC
CASSYSRRDSISYNEQFF
>TRBV28|NA|NA|TRBJ1-5
TGTGCCAGCAGTATTCAGGGTGGCGTTCAGCCCCAGCATTTT
CASSIQGGVQPQHF
>TRBV11-2|few|NA|TRBJ2-5
TGTGCCAGCAGCCGATGGAACCCTAGGGCTAGCAGACCAAAATCTCAAGAGACCCAGTACTTC
CASSRWNPRASRPKSQETQYF
>TRBV4-1|few|NA|TRBJ2-7
TGCGCCAGCAGCGGTAGTAGGACGACTGAGCAGTACTTC
CASSGSRTTEQYF
>TRBV9|NA|NA|TRBJ2-6
TGTGCCAGCAGCGGTAGTAATAACGGGGCCAACGTCCGGACTTTC
CASSGSNNGANVRTF
>TRBV4-2|NA|NA|TRBJ2-1
TGTGCCAGCAGCCAGGGGAACGGGGGCCTTAACAATGAGCAGTTCTTC
CASSQGNGGLNNEQFF
>TRBV6-2/TRBV6-3|many|NA|TRBJ2-7
TGTGCCAGCAGCAACAGATTCTACGAGCAGTACTTC
CASSNRFYEQYF
>TRBV2|NA|TRBD2|TRBJ2-1
TGTGCCAGCATCGCGGGGGTTCCCATCTCCTACAATGAGCAGTTCTTC
CASIAGVPISYNEQFF
>TRBV10-3|many|TRBD2|TRBJ2-7
TGTGCCATCAGTGGACTAGCGGGGTACGAGCAGTACTTC
CAISGLAGYEQYF
>TRBV6-6|NA|NA|TRBJ2-1
TGTGCCAGCTCGAACGGCGGTGTCAATGAGCAGTTCTTC
CASSNGGVNEQFF
>TRBV6-2/TRBV6-3|NA|TRBD2|TRBJ2-7
TGTGCCAGCAGCCAAGGACCGACTAGCGGGAGGCTCTCCGAGCAGTACTTC
CASSQGPTSGRLSEQYF
>TRBV5-6|NA|NA|TRBJ2-5
TGTGCCAGCAGCCAACAGATGCAGAGGTGGGAGACCCAGTACTTC
CASSQQMQRWETQYF
>TRBV5-6|few|TRBD1|TRBJ2-1
TGTGCCAGCAGCTTAGGAACAGGGGCGGACAATGAGCAGTTCTTC
CASSLGTGADNEQFF
>TRBV25-1|NA|NA|TRBJ2-3
TGTGCCAGCAGTGACCCCGACATATACACAGATACGCAGTATTTT
CASSDPDIYTDTQYF
>TRBV5-6|few|TRBD1|TRBJ1-2
TGTGCCAGCAGCCGCAGGGGGCACTATGGCTACACCTTC
CASSRRGHYGYTF
>TRBV7-2|NA|TRBD1|TRBJ1-5
TGTGCCAGCAGCCGGACGGGACAGGACCTATATAGCAATCAGCCCCAGCATTTT
CASSRTGQDLYSNQPQHF
>TRBV5-1|many|TRBD2|TRBJ2-3
TGCGCCAGCAGCTTGGATGGCGGGGGGCGCACAGATACGCAGTATTTT
CASSLDGGGRTDTQYF
>TRBV9|few|NA|TRBJ1-2
TGTGCCAGCAGCGTAGTTTCGGGGAATTTCCCGGATGGCTACACCTTC
CASSVVSGNFPDGYTF
>TRBV28|many|NA|TRBJ2-7
TGTGCCAGCAGTTTATTAGGGCGGGACCGAGACTACGAGCAGTACTTC
CASSLLGRDRDYEQYF